This is a list of T cell receptor beta chains from one sample in a study of T cell responses to AZD1222 COVID-19 vaccine. TCRdb keeps only in-frame clones here, not all; method: immunoSEQ multiplex PCR. The table records more than 110,000 clones, 90% to 95% of them present only once. The specimen was peripheral blood, collected on day 0 of AZD1222 vaccination. The receptors stem from an adult in good health. CDR3s include the opening cysteine and the closing phenylalanine or tryptophan. The order of the fields is J gene, V gene, clone size, D gene, CDR3 protein, CDR3 DNA. A D gene is named only where the DNA matches it firmly. Size tells how often a clone was seen (once, few, many) or the class of an expanded clone, and some rows leave it out.

TRBJ1-2 TRBV23-1 NA TRBD1 CASTPRTGNYGYTF TGCGCCAGCACCCCACGGACAGGGAACTATGGCTACACCTTC
TRBJ2-6 TRBV13 NA TRBD1 CASSSDREPGANVLTF TGTGCCAGCAGCTCGGACAGGGAACCTGGGGCCAACGTCCTGACTTTC
TRBJ1-2 TRBV4-3 NA NA CASSHSMGYGYTF TGCGCCAGCAGCCATTCAATGGGCTATGGCTACACCTTC
TRBJ2-2 TRBV6-4 NA NA CASSDSASDPGELFF TGTGCCAGCAGTGACTCGGCCAGCGACCCCGGGGAGCTGTTTTTT
TRBJ2-2 TRBV2 few NA CASSDQGAGGTGELFF TGTGCCAGCAGTGACCAGGGTGCCGGGGGAACCGGGGAGCTGTTTTTT
TRBJ1-6 TRBV4-1 once NA CASSREGHLKDSPLHF TGCGCCAGCAGCCGAGAGGGACACTTAAAGGATTCACCCCTCCACTTT
TRBJ1-1 TRBV18 NA NA CASAGRLNTEAFF TGTGCCAGTGCCGGACGGTTGAACACTGAAGCTTTCTTT
TRBJ1-2 TRBV2 NA NA CASSTDHQYGYTF TGTGCCAGCAGCACCGATCACCAGTATGGCTACACCTTC
TRBJ2-6 TRBV30 NA TRBD2 CAWSVFAGGGSGANVLTF TGTGCCTGGAGTGTTTTTGCGGGAGGGGGGTCTGGGGCCAACGTCCTGACTTTC
TRBJ2-7 TRBV5-4 NA NA CASSLSFDGVSSYEQYF TGTGCCAGCAGCTTAAGTTTTGACGGCGTCAGCTCCTACGAGCAGTACTTC
TRBJ1-2 TRBV29-1 NA NA CSVEVAGPLTYGYTF TGCAGCGTTGAAGTGGCCGGGCCCTTAACCTATGGCTACACCTTC
TRBJ1-2 TRBV9 NA NA CASSVAGLGGYTF TGTGCCAGCAGCGTAGCAGGGTTGGGGGGCTACACCTTC
TRBJ1-1 TRBV6-4 NA NA CASPPSRTEAFF TGTGCCAGCCCCCCCTCACGAACTGAAGCTTTCTTT
TRBJ2-5 TRBV4-2 NA TRBD1 CASSPTLGQNLGAQYF TGTGCCAGCAGCCCAACTTTGGGACAGAACCTCGGTGCCCAGTACTTC
TRBJ2-2 TRBV9 NA NA CASSPGSGELFF TGTGCCAGCAGCCCTGGATCCGGGGAGCTGTTTTTT
TRBJ1-1 TRBV19 NA NA CASSGLRQVAEAFF TGTGCCAGTAGTGGATTGCGACAGGTTGCTGAAGCTTTCTTT
TRBJ1-2 TRBV12-3/TRBV12-4 once NA CASRLGPYGYTF TGTGCCAGCAGGCTGGGCCCCTATGGCTACACCTTC
TRBJ1-4 TRBV4-1 NA NA CASSQPTGAPHAVDF TGCGCCAGCAGCCAACCCACCGGGGCCCCCCATGCCGTCGATTTT
TRBJ2-2 TRBV24-1 once TRBD1 CATRGQHTGELFF TGTGCCACAAGGGGACAGCACACCGGGGAGCTGTTTTTT
TRBJ1-5 TRBV19 NA TRBD1 CASRTGIYSNQPQHF TGTGCCAGCCGGACAGGAATTTATAGCAATCAGCCCCAGCATTTT
TRBJ1-6 TRBV5-4 NA NA CASSLDWSYNSPLHF TGTGCCAGCAGCTTGGATTGGTCCTATAATTCACCCCTCCACTTT
TRBJ1-1 TRBV12-3/TRBV12-4 NA TRBD1 CASRTTGALEAFF TGTGCCAGCAGAACAACAGGGGCCCTTGAAGCTTTCTTT
TRBJ2-3 TRBV5-1 NA NA CASTGEGDTQYF TGCGCCAGCACCGGCGAGGGAGATACGCAGTATTTT
TRBJ2-7 TRBV11-2 NA TRBD1 CASSGGTGRYEQYF TGTGCCAGCAGCGGCGGGACAGGGAGGTACGAGCAGTACTTC
TRBJ1-1 TRBV19 NA NA CASQGWGWTEAFF TGTGCCAGTCAGGGGTGGGGCTGGACTGAAGCTTTCTTT
TRBJ2-1 TRBV27 NA NA CASSPTFQRVGEQFF TGTGCCAGCAGTCCTACGTTCCAGCGGGTCGGTGAGCAGTTCTTC
TRBJ2-5 TRBV3-1/TRBV3-2 NA TRBD1 CASSHPGQVQETQYF TGTGCCAGCAGCCATCCAGGACAGGTCCAAGAGACCCAGTACTTC
TRBJ1-5 TRBV11-2 NA NA CASSLDGVSNQPQHF TGTGCCAGCAGCTTAGACGGGGTAAGCAATCAGCCCCAGCATTTT
TRBJ1-1 TRBV10-3 NA TRBD1 CAIRTGTEAFF TGTGCCATCAGGACAGGGACTGAAGCTTTCTTT
TRBJ1-3 TRBV15 NA TRBD1 CATSRRPGTVNSGNTIYF TGTGCCACCAGCCGTCGTCCCGGGACAGTTAACTCTGGAAACACCATATATTTT
TRBJ1-1 TRBV28 NA NA CASSRGATEAFF TGTGCCAGCAGTAGGGGGGCCACTGAAGCTTTCTTT
TRBJ1-1 TRBV3-1/TRBV3-2 NA NA CASSSGGELNTEAFF TGTGCCAGCAGCTCAGGCGGGGAGCTGAACACTGAAGCTTTCTTT
TRBJ1-6 TRBV11-3 NA NA CASSFDRPHNSPLHF TGTGCCAGCAGCTTTGACCGGCCGCATAATTCACCCCTCCACTTT
TRBJ1-1 TRBV30 NA NA CAYDSMNTEAFF TGTGCCTATGACAGTATGAACACTGAAGCTTTCTTT
TRBJ2-1 TRBV19 NA NA CASRSGGFEQFF TGTGCCAGTAGAAGTGGGGGGTTTGAGCAGTTCTTC
TRBJ1-1 TRBV12-2 NA NA CASRETRGQIEAFF TGTGCAAGTCGCGAAACTAGGGGACAGATTGAAGCTTTCTTT
TRBJ2-7 TRBV6-5 once NA CASSRDLTYEQYF TGTGCCAGCAGTAGAGATCTGACCTACGAGCAGTACTTC
TRBJ2-2 TRBV27 NA TRBD2 CASRGLAPGELFF TGTGCCAGCAGGGGACTAGCTCCCGGGGAGCTGTTTTTT
TRBJ1-1 TRBV9 NA NA CASSVDMNTEAFF TGTGCCAGCAGCGTAGACATGAACACTGAAGCTTTCTTT
TRBJ2-1 TRBV25-1 NA TRBD1 CASSAGTGYNEQFF TGTGCCAGCAGCGCCGGGACAGGCTACAATGAGCAGTTCTTC
TRBJ2-7 TRBV5-4 NA NA CASSLEGGATREQYF TGTGCCAGCAGCTTGGAAGGGGGGGCAACCAGGGAGCAGTACTTC